These T cell receptor beta chains were read from a single sample in a study of OX40 agonist ivuxolimab in advanced cancers. The protocol was immunoSEQ multiplex PCR, while the TCRdb copy is restricted to in-frame clones and leaves out a portion. Among about 32,000 clones, just over 90% were seen once, and the ten largest hold around 5%. Sequenced material: CD4+ or CD8+ T cells sorted from blood, taken in a trial of the OX40 agonist ivuxolimab. Source of these receptors: an adult with an advanced solid tumor such as melanoma, head and neck, liver or kidney cancer. CDR3s include the opening cysteine and the closing phenylalanine or tryptophan. Each record gives: clone size, V gene, J gene, D gene, CDR3 DNA, CDR3 protein. A D gene is named only where the DNA matches it firmly. Only part of the rows carry a size: once, few, many, or a class if the clone is expanded.

>.|TRBV4-3|TRBJ2-2|.
TGCGCCAGCAGCCAAGACCGGGGACACAGATTCGCGAACACCGGGGAGCTGTTTTTT
CASSQDRGHRFANTGELFF
>.|TRBV29-1|TRBJ1-4|.
TGCAGCGTTGGCGCTCGCAGCACAACTAATGAAAAACTGTTTTTT
CSVGARSTTNEKLFF
>.|TRBV9|TRBJ2-3|TRBD2
TGTGCCAGCAGCGTAGATGGGCTAGCGGGAGTTGGAGATACGCAGTATTTT
CASSVDGLAGVGDTQYF
>.|TRBV28|TRBJ2-1|.
TGTGCCAGCAGTTCGGGGGTAGTCAGGGAAGTAAACAATGAGCAGTTCTTC
CASSSGVVREVNNEQFF
>once|TRBV27|TRBJ2-3|.
TGTGCCAGCAGTTTAAATTTTGTCAAACGCACAGATACGCAGTATTTT
CASSLNFVKRTDTQYF
>.|TRBV12-5|TRBJ2-1|.
TGTGCTAGTGGTCAATTTGGCTCCTACAATGAGCAGTTCTTC
CASGQFGSYNEQFF
>.|TRBV4-2|TRBJ2-1|.
TGTGCCAGCAGCCAAGAGCTTGGGACAAGCAATGAGCAGTTCTTC
CASSQELGTSNEQFF
>.|TRBV7-9|TRBJ2-1|TRBD2
TGTGCCAGCAGAGGACTAGCGGGGGGTACATACAATGAGCAGTTCTTC
CASRGLAGGTYNEQFF
>medium-sized|TRBV12-5|TRBJ2-2|.
TGTGCTAGTGCTTGGCGGGAGCTGTTTTTT
CASAWRELFF
>.|TRBV9|TRBJ2-5|.
TGTGCCAGCAGCGGGTACAGAGAGGCAGAGACCCAGTACTTC
CASSGYREAETQYF
>once|TRBV15|TRBJ1-2|.
TGTGCCACCAGCAGAGCGGGGGTTGGCCACACCTTC
CATSRAGVGHTF
>.|TRBV4-1|TRBJ1-5|TRBD1
TGCGCCAGCAGCCCCCGACAGGGAATTAGCAATCAGCCCCAGCATTTT
CASSPRQGISNQPQHF
>.|TRBV28|TRBJ2-7|.
TGTGCCAGCAGTTCAGTCGTCTACGAGCAGTACTTC
CASSSVVYEQYF
>.|TRBV27|TRBJ1-6|.
TGTGCCAGCAGTTTAGATTGGGGCTCCTATAATTCACCCCTCCACTTT
CASSLDWGSYNSPLHF